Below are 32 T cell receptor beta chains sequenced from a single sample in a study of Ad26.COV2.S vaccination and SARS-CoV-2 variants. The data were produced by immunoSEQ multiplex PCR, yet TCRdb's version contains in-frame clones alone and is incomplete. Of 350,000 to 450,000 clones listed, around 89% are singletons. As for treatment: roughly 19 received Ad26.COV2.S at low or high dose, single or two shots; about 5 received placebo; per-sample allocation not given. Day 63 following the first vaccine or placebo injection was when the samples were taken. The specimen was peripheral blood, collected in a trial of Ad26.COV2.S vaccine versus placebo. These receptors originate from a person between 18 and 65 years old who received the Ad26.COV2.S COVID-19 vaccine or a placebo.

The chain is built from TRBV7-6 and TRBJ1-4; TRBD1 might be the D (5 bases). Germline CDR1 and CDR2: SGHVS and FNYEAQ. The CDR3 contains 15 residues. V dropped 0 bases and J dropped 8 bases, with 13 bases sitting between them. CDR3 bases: TGTGCCAGCAGCTTAGCGGAGCGGGGGTGGGAAAAACTGTTTTTT. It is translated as CASSLAERGWEKLFF.

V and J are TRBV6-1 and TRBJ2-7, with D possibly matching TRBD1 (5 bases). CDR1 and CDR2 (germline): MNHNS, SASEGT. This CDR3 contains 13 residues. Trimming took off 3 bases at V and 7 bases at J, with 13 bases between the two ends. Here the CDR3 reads CASSEAGQGEQYF. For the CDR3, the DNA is TGTGCCAGCAGTGAGGCAGGGCAAGGGGAGCAGTACTTC.

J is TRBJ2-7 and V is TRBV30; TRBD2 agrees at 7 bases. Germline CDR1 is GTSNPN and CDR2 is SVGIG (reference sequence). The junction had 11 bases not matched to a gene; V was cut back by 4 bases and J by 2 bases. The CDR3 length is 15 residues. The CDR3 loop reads CAWTWGLPGAYEQYF. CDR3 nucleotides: TGTGCCTGGACATGGGGACTACCGGGAGCCTACGAGCAGTACTTC.

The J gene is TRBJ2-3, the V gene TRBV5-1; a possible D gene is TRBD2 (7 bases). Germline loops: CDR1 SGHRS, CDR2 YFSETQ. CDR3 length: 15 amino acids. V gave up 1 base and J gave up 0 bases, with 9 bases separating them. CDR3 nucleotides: TGCGCCAGCAGCTTGAAGGGGGGGAGCACAGATACGCAGTATTTT. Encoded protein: CASSLKGGSTDTQYF.

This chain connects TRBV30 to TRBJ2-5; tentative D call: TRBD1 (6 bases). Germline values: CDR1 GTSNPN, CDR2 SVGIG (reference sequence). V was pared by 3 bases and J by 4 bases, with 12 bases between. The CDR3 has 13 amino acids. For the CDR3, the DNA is TGTGCCTGGAGCCGGTACAGGGCAGAGACCCAGTACTTC. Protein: CAWSRYRAETQYF.

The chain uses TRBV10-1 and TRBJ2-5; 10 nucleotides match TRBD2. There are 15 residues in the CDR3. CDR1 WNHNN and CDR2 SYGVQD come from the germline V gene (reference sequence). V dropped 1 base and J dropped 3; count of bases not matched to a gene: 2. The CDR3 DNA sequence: TGCGCCAGCAGTGAGTATGGGACTAGCGAAGAGACCCAGTACTTC. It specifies CASSEYGTSEETQYF.

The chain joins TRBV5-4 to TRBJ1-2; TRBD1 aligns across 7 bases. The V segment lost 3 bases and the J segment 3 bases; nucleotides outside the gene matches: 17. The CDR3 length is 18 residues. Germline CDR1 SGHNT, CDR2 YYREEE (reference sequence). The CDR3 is CASSSRGGLGPVHYGYTF. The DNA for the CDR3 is TGTGCCAGCAGCTCGCGAGGGGGCCTGGGACCTGTTCACTATGGCTACACCTTC.

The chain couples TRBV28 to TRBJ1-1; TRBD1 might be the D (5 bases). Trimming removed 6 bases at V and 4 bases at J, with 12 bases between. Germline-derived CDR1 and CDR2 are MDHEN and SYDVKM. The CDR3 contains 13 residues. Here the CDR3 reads CASRGGVGTEAFF. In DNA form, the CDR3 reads TGTGCCAGCAGGGGGGGGGTAGGCACTGAAGCTTTCTTT. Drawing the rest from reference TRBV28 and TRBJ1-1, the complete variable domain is DVKVTQSSRYLVKRTGEKVFLECVQDMDHENMFWYRQDPGLGLRLIYFSYDVKMKEKGDIPEGYSVSREKKERFSLILESASTNQTSMYLCASRGGVGTEAFFGQGTRLTVV.

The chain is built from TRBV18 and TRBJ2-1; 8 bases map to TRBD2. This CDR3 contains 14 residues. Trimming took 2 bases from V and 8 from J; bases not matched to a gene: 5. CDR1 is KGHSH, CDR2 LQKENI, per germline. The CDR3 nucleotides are TGTGCCAGCTCACCAGAGACTAGCGCCCATGAGCAGTTCTTC. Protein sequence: CASSPETSAHEQFF.

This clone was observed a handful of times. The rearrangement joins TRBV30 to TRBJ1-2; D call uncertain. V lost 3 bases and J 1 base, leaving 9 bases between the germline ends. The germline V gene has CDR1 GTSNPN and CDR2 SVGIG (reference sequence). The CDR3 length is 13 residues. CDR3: CAWRSLGNYGYTF. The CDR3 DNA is TGTGCCTGGAGGTCCTTGGGTAACTATGGCTACACCTTC.

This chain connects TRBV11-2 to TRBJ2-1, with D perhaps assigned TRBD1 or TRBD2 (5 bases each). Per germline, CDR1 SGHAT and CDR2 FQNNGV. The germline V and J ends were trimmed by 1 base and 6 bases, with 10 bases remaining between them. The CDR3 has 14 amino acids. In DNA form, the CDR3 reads TGTGCCAGCAGCTTAGGAGAGAGGGGCAATGAGCAGTTCTTC. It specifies CASSLGERGNEQFF.

CDR3: CASSFEPSTNEKLFF. In nucleotides, the CDR3 is TGTGCCAGCAGCTTCGAGCCGTCAACTAATGAAAAACTGTTTTTT. The J gene is TRBJ1-4, the V gene TRBV7-8; no clear D. CDR3 size: 15 residues. V was trimmed by 3 bases and J by 0 bases, leaving 8 bases between them. CDR1 is SGHVS, CDR2 FQNEAQ, per germline.

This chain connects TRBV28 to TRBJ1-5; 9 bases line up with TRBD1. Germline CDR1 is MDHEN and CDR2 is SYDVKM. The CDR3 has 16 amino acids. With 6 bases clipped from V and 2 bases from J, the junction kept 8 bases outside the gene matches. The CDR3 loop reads CASRPTGGQGNQPQHF. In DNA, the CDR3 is TGTGCCAGCAGACCTACAGGGGGCCAGGGCAATCAGCCCCAGCATTTT.

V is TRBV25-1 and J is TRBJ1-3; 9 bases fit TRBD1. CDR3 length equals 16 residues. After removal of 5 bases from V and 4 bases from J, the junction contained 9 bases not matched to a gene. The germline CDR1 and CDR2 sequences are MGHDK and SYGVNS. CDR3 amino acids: CASSKAGQGSGNTIYF. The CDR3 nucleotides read TGTGCCAGCAGTAAAGCCGGACAGGGGTCGGGAAACACCATATATTTT.

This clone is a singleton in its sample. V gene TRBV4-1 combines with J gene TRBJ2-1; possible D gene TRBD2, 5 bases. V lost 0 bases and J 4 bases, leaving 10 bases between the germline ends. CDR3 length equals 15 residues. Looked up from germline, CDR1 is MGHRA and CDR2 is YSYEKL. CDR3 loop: CASSQEGVAYNEQFF. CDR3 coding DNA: TGCGCCAGCAGCCAAGAAGGTGTAGCGTACAATGAGCAGTTCTTC.

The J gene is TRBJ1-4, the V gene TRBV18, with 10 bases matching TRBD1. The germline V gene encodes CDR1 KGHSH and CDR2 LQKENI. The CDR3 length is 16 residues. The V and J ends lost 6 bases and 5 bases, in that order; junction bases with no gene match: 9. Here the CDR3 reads CASSFDRGRQNEKLFF. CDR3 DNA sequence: TGTGCCAGCTCGTTCGACAGGGGGCGACAGAATGAAAAACTGTTTTTT.

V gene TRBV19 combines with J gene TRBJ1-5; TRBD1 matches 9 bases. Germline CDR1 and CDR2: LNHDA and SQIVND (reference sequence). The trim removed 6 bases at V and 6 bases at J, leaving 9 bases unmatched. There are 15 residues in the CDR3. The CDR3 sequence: CASRVTGGAGQPQHF. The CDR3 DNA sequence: TGTGCCAGTAGAGTTACAGGGGGCGCGGGTCAGCCCCAGCATTTT. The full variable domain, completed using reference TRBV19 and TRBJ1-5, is DGGITQSPKYLFRKEGQNVTLSCEQNLNHDAMYWYRQDPGQGLRLIYYSQIVNDFQKGDIAEGYSVSREKKESFPLTVTSAQKNPTAFYLCASRVTGGAGQPQHFGDGTRLSIL.

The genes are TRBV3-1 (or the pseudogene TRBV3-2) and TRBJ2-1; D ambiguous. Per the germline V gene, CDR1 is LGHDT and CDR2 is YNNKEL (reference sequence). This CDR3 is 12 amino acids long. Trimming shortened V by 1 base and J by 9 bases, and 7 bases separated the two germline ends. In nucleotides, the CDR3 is TGTGCCAGCAGCCAAGCTCTTGGTGAGCAGTTCTTC. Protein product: CASSQALGEQFF.

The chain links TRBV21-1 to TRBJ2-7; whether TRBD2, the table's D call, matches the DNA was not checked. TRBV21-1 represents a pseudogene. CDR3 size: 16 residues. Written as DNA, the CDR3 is TGTGCCAGCAGCTCAAAAGAGATAGGCGGGAGCTACGAGCAGTACTTC. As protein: CASSSKEIGGSYEQYF.

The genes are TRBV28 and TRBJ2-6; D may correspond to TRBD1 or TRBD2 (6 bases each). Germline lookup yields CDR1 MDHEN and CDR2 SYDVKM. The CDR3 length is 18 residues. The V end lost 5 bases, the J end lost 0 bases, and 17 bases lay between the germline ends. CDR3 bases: TGTGCCAGCAGTCCCAGAAGGGGGGTCAACTCTGGGGCCAACGTCCTGACTTTC. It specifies CASSPRRGVNSGANVLTF.

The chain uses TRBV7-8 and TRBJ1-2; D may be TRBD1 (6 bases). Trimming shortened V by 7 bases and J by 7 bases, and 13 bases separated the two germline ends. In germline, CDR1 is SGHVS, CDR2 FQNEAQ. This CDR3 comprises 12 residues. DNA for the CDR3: TGTGCCAGCACCAGGGGTGGAAGTGGCTACACCTTC. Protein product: CASTRGGSGYTF.

The CDR3 protein is CASSYSVRAHYGYTF. CDR3 sequence (DNA): TGTGCCAGCAGTTACTCGGTGAGGGCTCACTATGGCTACACCTTC. V and J are TRBV6-6 and TRBJ1-2; D uncertain. CDR1 and CDR2 (germline): MNHNY, SVGAGI (reference sequence). CDR3 length equals 15 residues. V gave up 0 bases and J gave up 3 bases, with 11 bases separating them.

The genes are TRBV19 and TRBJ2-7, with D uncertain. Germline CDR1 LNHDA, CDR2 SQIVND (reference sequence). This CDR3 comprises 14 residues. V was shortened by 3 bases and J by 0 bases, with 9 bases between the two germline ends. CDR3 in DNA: TGTGCCAGTAGTATTCCCGGAATCTCCTACGAGCAGTACTTC. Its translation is CASSIPGISYEQYF.

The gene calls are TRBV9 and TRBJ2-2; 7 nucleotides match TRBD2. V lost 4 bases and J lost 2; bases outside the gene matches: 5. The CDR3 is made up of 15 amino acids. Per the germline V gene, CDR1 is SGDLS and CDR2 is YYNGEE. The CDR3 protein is CASSPGTTNTGELFF. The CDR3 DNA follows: TGTGCCAGCAGCCCCGGGACTACTAACACCGGGGAGCTGTTTTTT. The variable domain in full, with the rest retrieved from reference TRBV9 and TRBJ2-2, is DSGVTQTPKHLITATGQRVTLRCSPRSGDLSVYWYQQSLDQGLQFLIQYYNGEERAKGNILERFSAQQFPDLHSELNLSSLELGDSALYFCASSPGTTNTGELFFGEGSRLTVL.

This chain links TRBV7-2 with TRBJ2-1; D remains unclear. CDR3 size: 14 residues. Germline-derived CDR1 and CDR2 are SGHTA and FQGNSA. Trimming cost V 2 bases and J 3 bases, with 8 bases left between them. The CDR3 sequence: CASSLRHNYNEQFF. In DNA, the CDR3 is TGTGCCAGCAGCTTACGACATAACTACAATGAGCAGTTCTTC.

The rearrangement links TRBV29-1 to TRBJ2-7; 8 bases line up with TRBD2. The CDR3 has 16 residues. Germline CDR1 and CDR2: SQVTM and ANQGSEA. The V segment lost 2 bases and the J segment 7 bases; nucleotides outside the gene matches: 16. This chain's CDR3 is CSVETGLGAGMREQYF. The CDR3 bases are TGCAGCGTTGAAACGGGACTAGGCGCAGGAATGAGGGAGCAGTACTTC.

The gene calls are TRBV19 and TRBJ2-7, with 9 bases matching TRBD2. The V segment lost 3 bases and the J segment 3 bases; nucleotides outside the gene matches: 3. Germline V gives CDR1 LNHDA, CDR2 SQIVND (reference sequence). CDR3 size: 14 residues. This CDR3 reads CASSIGLANYEQYF. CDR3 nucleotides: TGTGCCAGTAGTATTGGACTAGCGAACTACGAGCAGTACTTC.

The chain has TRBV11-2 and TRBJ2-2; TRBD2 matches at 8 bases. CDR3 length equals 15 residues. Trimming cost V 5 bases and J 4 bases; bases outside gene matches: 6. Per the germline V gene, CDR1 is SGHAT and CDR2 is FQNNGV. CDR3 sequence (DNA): TGTGCCAGCAGCCCAGCGGGAGTGATCACCGGGGAGCTGTTTTTT. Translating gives CASSPAGVITGELFF. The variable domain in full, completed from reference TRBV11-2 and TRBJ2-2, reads EAGVAQSPRYKIIEKRQSVAFWCNPISGHATLYWYQQILGQGPKLLIQFQNNGVVDDSQLPKDRFSAERLKGVDSTLKIQPAKLEDSAVYLCASSPAGVITGELFFGEGSRLTVL.

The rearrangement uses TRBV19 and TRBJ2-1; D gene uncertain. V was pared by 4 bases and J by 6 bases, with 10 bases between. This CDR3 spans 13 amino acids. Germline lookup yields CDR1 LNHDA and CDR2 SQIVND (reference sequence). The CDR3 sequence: CASSTRTINEQFF. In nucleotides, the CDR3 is TGTGCCAGTAGTACCCGGACCATCAATGAGCAGTTCTTC.

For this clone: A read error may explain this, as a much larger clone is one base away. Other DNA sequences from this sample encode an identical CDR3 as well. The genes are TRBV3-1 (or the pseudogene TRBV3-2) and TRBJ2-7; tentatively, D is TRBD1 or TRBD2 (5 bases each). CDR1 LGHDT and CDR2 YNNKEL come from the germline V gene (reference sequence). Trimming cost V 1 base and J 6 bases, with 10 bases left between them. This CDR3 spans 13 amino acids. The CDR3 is CASSQVDGGEQYF. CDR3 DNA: TGTGCCAGCAGCCAAGTCGATGGGGGCGAGCAGTACTTC.

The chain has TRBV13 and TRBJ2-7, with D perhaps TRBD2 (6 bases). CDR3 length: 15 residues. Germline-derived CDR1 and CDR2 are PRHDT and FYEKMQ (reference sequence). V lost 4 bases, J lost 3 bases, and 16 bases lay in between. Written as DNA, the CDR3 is TGTGCCAGCAGCTCCTACCGGGAGAAGGGCTACGAGCAGTACTTC. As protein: CASSSYREKGYEQYF.

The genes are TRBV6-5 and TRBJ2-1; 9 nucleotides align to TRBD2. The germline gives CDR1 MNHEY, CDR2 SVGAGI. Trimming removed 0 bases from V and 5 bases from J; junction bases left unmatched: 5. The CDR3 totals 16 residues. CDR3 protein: CASSYSSGRTNNEQFF. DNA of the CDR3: TGTGCCAGCAGTTACTCAAGCGGGAGGACGAACAATGAGCAGTTCTTC.